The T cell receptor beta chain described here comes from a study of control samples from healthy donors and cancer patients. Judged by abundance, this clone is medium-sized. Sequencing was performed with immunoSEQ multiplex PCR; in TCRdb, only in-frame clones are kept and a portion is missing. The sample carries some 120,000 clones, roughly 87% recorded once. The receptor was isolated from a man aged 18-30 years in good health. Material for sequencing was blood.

CDR3 nucleotide sequence: TGTGCCAGCAGTTACTCGGAACAGGGAGGGGTCGAGCAGTACTTC. Translating gives CASSYSEQGGVEQYF. The gene calls are TRBV6-6 and TRBJ2-7, with D tentatively TRBD2 (7 bases). V lost 0 bases and J lost 6, with 15 bases in between. This CDR3 region has 15 residues. The germline CDR1 and CDR2 sequences are MNHNY and SVGAGI (reference sequence).